This TCR beta chain is from a study of T-cell memory formation after mild COVID-19. Study results and limitations: Cross-reactive memory apparently joined, as some responding clones appeared in pre-infection memory. Clones shrinking between day 15 and 85 showed a balanced CD4/CD8 split, and those that grew later tilted toward CD4+.

TCRdb called the 5' RACE reads again in MiXCR, with one record for every CDR3 protein. Of 360,000 or so distinct CDR3 sequences listed, under 30% were seen once; the top ten hold approximately 12%. V was shortened by 1 base and J by 0 bases, with 9 bases between the two germline ends. Germline CDR1 and CDR2: MGHRA and YSYEKL. The CDR3 loop spans 16 amino acids. This clonotype was found a few times. Its antigen remains unknown. The receptor comes from an adult woman who had mild COVID-19 (a few samples of this study predate the infection). Cell type and time point are not known. Sequenced input: PBMCs or a T cell subset sorted from them (not recorded which). This chain joins TRBV4-1 and TRBJ2-2, with D possibly TRBD2 on 6 matching bases. This CDR3 is CASSQGIAANTGELFF. The DNA of the CDR3 is TGCGCCAGCAGCCAAGGGATAGCGGCGAACACCGGGGAGCTGTTTTTT.